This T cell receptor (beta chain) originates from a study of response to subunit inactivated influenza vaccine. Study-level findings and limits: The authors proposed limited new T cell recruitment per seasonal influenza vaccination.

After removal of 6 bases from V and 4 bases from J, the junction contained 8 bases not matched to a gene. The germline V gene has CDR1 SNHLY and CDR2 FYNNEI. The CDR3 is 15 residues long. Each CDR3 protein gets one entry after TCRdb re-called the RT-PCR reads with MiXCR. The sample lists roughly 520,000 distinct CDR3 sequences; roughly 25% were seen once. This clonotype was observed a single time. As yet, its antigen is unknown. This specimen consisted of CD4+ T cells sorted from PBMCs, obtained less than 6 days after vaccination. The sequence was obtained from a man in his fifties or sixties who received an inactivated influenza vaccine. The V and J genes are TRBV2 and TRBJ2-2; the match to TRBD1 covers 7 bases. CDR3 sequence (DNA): TGTGCCAGCAGGGTCGGGACAGCCGGCACCGGGGAGCTGTTTTTT. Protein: CASRVGTAGTGELFF.